Listed below are T cell receptor beta chains from one sample, sequenced in a study of beta chain features in type 1 diabetes. Produced via immunoSEQ multiplex PCR; TCRdb's table is partial and in-frame only. The data show some 370,000 clones, 8.5% to 10% seen once. Sequenced material: central memory CD4+ T cells from blood. These receptors came from a man aged 30 to 45 with type 1 diabetes. Both conserved end residues are part of each CDR3. D genes are given only for firm matches. Expanded clones are given a class, and other clones once, few, many or no size at all.

V gene	J gene	D gene	clone size	CDR3 DNA	CDR3 protein
TRBV25-1	TRBJ2-7	NA	few	TGTGCCAGCAGTGGCGATGAAAGGGGGTCGCGGTCTTACGAGCAGTACTTC	CASSGDERGSRSYEQYF
TRBV5-1	TRBJ1-5	NA	few	TGCGCCAGCAGCCCAAGGGGGGGAGAGGCCCAGCATTTT	CASSPRGGEAQHF
TRBV5-1	TRBJ2-1	NA	few	TGCGCCAGCAGCCTCTCCCTTACAGAGCAGTTCTTC	CASSLSLTEQFF
TRBV27	TRBJ2-3	TRBD2	few	TGTGCCAGCAGTTTTCTTAGCGGGAGGGCCAGGGATACGCAGTATTTT	CASSFLSGRARDTQYF
TRBV4-3	TRBJ1-1	NA	NA	TGCGCCAGCAGCCAAGGAGGACTAGCCAAAGAAGCTTTCTTT	CASSQGGLAKEAFF
TRBV7-2	TRBJ2-5	NA	few	TGTGCCAGCAGCTTCAACCAAGAGACCCAGTACTTC	CASSFNQETQYF
TRBV7-8	TRBJ1-2	NA	NA	TGTGCCAGCAGCCCCACCGGAGTGAACTATGGCTACACCTTC	CASSPTGVNYGYTF
TRBV4-1	TRBJ1-4	NA	NA	TGCGCCAGCAGCCAAGTTAGGGTCTTAACTAATGAAAAACTGTTTTTT	CASSQVRVLTNEKLFF
TRBV7-9	TRBJ2-7	NA	few	TGTGCCAGCAGCTTAGGGGGCCGGAGCTTCTACGAGCAGTACTTC	CASSLGGRSFYEQYF
TRBV28	TRBJ2-1	NA	many	TGTGCCAGCAGTTTAGGGGGTAGTAGTAATGAGCAGTTCTTC	CASSLGGSSNEQFF
TRBV7-7	TRBJ2-5	NA	NA	TGTGCTAGCAGCTCCCAGTTTGATGAGACCCAGTACTTC	CASSSQFDETQYF